The 13 T cell receptor beta chains below come from one sample, sequenced in a study of blood T cell repertoires in COVID-19. Assay: immunoSEQ multiplex PCR; the TCRdb copy retains only in-frame clones and omits some. The table records 80,000 to 100,000 clones, 70% to 90% of them present only once. Specimen: peripheral blood. Source of these receptors: an older man with acute or convalescent COVID-19.

This chain links TRBV18 with TRBJ2-5, with 10 nucleotides matching TRBD1. There are 15 residues in the CDR3. J was trimmed by 4 bases and V by 2 bases; bases with no gene match: 4. Per the germline V gene, CDR1 is KGHSH and CDR2 is LQKENI. The CDR3 protein is CASSPKTGGVETQYF. The CDR3, as DNA: TGTGCCAGCTCACCAAAGACAGGGGGCGTAGAGACCCAGTACTTC.

CDR3 region: CASSLIGQYQPQHF. CDR3 in DNA: TGTGCCAGCAGCTTAATTGGGCAATATCAGCCCCAGCATTTT. The chain uses TRBV7-8 and TRBJ1-5; D gene unclear. Trimming removed 2 bases from V and 5 bases from J, with 10 bases in between. Germline loops: CDR1 SGHVS, CDR2 FQNEAQ. The CDR3 contains 14 residues.

V gene TRBV27 combines with J gene TRBJ1-1; TRBD1 matches 7 bases. With V trimmed by 4 bases and J by 0 bases, 11 bases remained unmatched. This CDR3 is 17 amino acids long. Per the germline V gene, CDR1 is MNHEY and CDR2 is SMNVEV (reference sequence). The chain's CDR3 is CASSSRTGSFMNTEAFF. DNA for the CDR3: TGTGCCAGCAGTTCTCGGACAGGCTCCTTCATGAACACTGAAGCTTTCTTT.

The chain carries TRBV5-4 and TRBJ1-2; no reliable D call. Germline CDR1 is SGHNT and CDR2 is YYREEE (reference sequence). CDR3 length equals 16 residues. V lost 4 bases to trimming and J lost 0 bases, with 16 bases between them. The CDR3, as DNA: TGTGCCAGCAGCGGCACACGGGGTCCTACTAACTATGGCTACACCTTC. Translation gives CASSGTRGPTNYGYTF.

This clone has only a few counts. J is TRBJ1-3 and V is TRBV11-2; D is ambiguous. Trimming stripped 1 base from V and 0 bases from J, with 10 bases between. The CDR3 extends over 16 amino acids. Germline CDR1 SGHAT, CDR2 FQNNGV. The CDR3 sequence is CASSLGPGNSGNTIYF. The CDR3 nucleotides read TGTGCCAGCAGCTTAGGTCCAGGCAACTCTGGAAACACCATATATTTT.

This clone was seen only once. This rearrangement joins TRBV4-1 to TRBJ1-2, with D maybe TRBD1 (5 bases). The germline CDR1 and CDR2 sequences are MGHRA and YSYEKL. The CDR3 contains 12 residues. V dropped 4 bases and J dropped 8 bases, with 11 bases sitting between them. The CDR3 sequence: CASSLPEGGYTF. The CDR3, as DNA: TGCGCCAGCAGCCTACCGGAGGGGGGCTACACCTTC.

The rearrangement uses TRBV6-6 and TRBJ2-6, with 10 bases that match TRBD1. The junction had 10 bases not matched to a gene; V was cut back by 5 bases and J by 0 bases. CDR3 size: 19 residues. Per germline, CDR1 MNHNY and CDR2 SVGAGI (reference sequence). CDR3 sequence: CASSPLTGGLNSGANVLTF. The CDR3 nucleotides are TGTGCCAGCAGTCCCCTGACAGGGGGCCTCAACTCTGGGGCCAACGTCCTGACTTTC.

V and J are TRBV12-3 or TRBV12-4 and TRBJ2-2; the D gene is possibly TRBD1 (5 bases). The V and J ends lost 2 bases and 6 bases respectively, with 7 bases between them. The CDR3 spans 13 residues. This CDR3 reads CASSLQGAGELFF. As DNA, the CDR3 is TGTGCCAGCAGTTTACAGGGCGCCGGGGAGCTGTTTTTT.

The genes are TRBV5-1 and TRBJ2-3; D is unresolved. CDR1 is SGHRS, CDR2 YFSETQ, per germline. The CDR3 is 15 residues long. V was trimmed by 4 bases and J by 0 bases, leaving 12 bases between them. The CDR3 sequence: CASSVRLGSTDTQYF. In DNA form, the CDR3 reads TGCGCCAGCAGCGTTAGACTCGGGAGCACAGATACGCAGTATTTT. The full variable domain, its missing parts supplied by reference TRBV5-1 and TRBJ2-3, is KAGVTQTPRYLIKTRGQQVTLSCSPISGHRSVSWYQQTPGQGLQFLFEYFSETQRNKGNFPGRFSGRQFSNSRSEMNVSTLELGDSALYLCASSVRLGSTDTQYFGPGTRLTVL.

The rearrangement links TRBV4-2 to TRBJ2-1; 9 nucleotides align to TRBD2. V lost 0 bases, J lost 9 bases, and 9 bases stayed unmatched. The CDR3 sequence is 16 residues long. Germline CDR1 is LGHNA and CDR2 is YNFKEQ. The CDR3 nucleotides are TGTGCCAGCAGCCAAGAGGTAGCGGGGGATAGGGGTGAGCAGTTCTTC. Translation: CASSQEVAGDRGEQFF.

This rearrangement joins TRBV28 to TRBJ1-4; no reliable D call. This CDR3 spans 11 amino acids. Germline CDR1 MDHEN, CDR2 SYDVKM. With 11 bases removed from V and 7 bases from J, the gap between germline ends came to 11 bases. The DNA of the CDR3 is TGTGCCGGTAGCTTGGGTGAAAAACTGTTTTTT. Amino acids: CAGSLGEKLFF.

This chain uses TRBV11-2 with TRBJ1-2, with D perhaps matching TRBD1 (5 bases). The V end lost 3 bases, the J end lost 4 bases, and 15 bases lay between the germline ends. The CDR3 is 15 amino acids. The germline V gene has CDR1 SGHAT and CDR2 FQNNGV. Here the CDR3 reads CASSFGPPQGYGYTF. CDR3 nucleotides: TGTGCCAGCAGCTTTGGCCCTCCCCAGGGCTATGGCTACACCTTC.

The J gene is TRBJ1-4, the V gene TRBV5-6, with a tentative D call TRBD1 (5 bases). Trimming shortened V by 0 bases and J by 8 bases, and 17 bases separated the two germline ends. The CDR3 consists of 16 residues. CDR1 and CDR2 (germline): SGHDT, YYEEEE. CDR3 DNA sequence: TGTGCCAGCAGCTTGGCCGGACAACTATTGTGGGAAAAACTGTTTTTT. Amino acids: CASSLAGQLLWEKLFF.